The present TCR beta chain was sequenced within a study of blood T cell repertoires in COVID-19. For the study at large: Acute-phase and convalescent COVID-19 samples originated in the United States, Italy and Spain.

This clone was found once. As handled by the study authors: Cell counts per sample came from amplifying reference gene primers. The assay was immunoSEQ multiplex PCR, and TCRdb's table has in-frame clones only and misses some. Clone size and V and J calls were adopted from that table, with D and trimming inferred from the DNA. The sample has roughly 670,000 clones, approximately 90% seen once. CDR3 length equals 14 residues. Germline V gives CDR1 LGHDT, CDR2 YNNKEL (reference sequence). The trim removed 4 bases at V and 6 bases at J, leaving 8 bases unmatched. The chain uses TRBV3-1 (or the pseudogene TRBV3-2) and TRBJ1-2, with 7 bases aligning to TRBD1. Sequenced input: peripheral blood. The clonotype originates from a woman under 30 with acute or convalescent COVID-19. DNA of the CDR3: TGTGCCAGCAGCCGACAGACAGGGAGTCATGGCTACACCTTC. Translating gives CASSRQTGSHGYTF.